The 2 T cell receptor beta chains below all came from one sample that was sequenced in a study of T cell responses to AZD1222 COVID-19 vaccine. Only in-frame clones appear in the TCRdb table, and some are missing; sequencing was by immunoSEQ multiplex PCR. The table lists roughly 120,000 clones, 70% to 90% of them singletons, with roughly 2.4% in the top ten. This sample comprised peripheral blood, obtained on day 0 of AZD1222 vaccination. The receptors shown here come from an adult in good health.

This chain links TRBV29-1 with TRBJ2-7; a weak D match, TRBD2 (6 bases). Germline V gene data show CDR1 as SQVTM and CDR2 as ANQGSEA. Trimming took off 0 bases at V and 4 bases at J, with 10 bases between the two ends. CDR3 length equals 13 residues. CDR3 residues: CSVEEPGRYEQYF. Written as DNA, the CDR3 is TGCAGCGTTGAAGAGCCAGGGAGGTACGAGCAGTACTTC.

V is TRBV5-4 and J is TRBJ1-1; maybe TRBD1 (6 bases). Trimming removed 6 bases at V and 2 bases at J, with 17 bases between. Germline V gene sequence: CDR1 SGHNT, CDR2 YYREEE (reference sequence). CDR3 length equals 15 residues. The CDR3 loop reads CASNLGAGHNTEAFF. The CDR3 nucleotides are TGTGCCAGCAACCTGGGGGCAGGCCATAACACTGAAGCTTTCTTT.